This T cell receptor beta chain was retrieved from a study of control samples from healthy donors and cancer patients. The repertoire was sequenced with immunoSEQ multiplex PCR; TCRdb's copy has only in-frame clones and lacks some. The sample has about 130,000 clones, around 90% seen once. Germline trimming cut 1 base from V and 3 bases from J; bases unmatched to any gene: 2. Germline V CDR1 and CDR2: MGHDK, SYGVNS. The CDR3 totals 15 residues. Sequencing input: blood. V usage is TRBV25-1 and J usage is TRBJ2-1, with 8 bases matching TRBD1. This clonotype originated in a man between 18 and 29 years old in good health. The DNA for the CDR3 is TGTGCCAGCAGTGAATGGGGACAGGACTACAATGAGCAGTTCTTC. Residues: CASSEWGQDYNEQFF.